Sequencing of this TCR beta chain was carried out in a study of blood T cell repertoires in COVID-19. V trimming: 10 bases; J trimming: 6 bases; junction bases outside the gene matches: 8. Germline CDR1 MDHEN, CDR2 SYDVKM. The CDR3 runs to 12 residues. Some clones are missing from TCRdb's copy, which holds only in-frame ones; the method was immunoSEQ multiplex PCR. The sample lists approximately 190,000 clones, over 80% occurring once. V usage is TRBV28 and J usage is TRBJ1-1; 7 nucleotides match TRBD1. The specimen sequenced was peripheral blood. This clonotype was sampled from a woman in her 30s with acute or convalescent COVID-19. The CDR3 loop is CATTGVPPEAFF. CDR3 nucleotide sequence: TGTGCCACCACAGGGGTCCCACCTGAAGCTTTCTTT. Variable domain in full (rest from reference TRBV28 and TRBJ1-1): DVKVTQSSRYLVKRTGEKVFLECVQDMDHENMFWYRQDPGLGLRLIYFSYDVKMKEKGDIPEGYSVSREKKERFSLILESASTNQTSMYLCATTGVPPEAFFGQGTRLTVV.